This is a list of T cell receptor beta chains from one sample in a study of human T cells and chemical hapten exposure. TCRdb reprocessed the RACE reads with MiXCR, giving one entry per CDR3 protein. Of some 170,000 distinct CDR3 sequences listed, about 20% are singletons. The sample here was whole blood, taken in connection with sensitization to the hapten diphenylcyclopropenone (DPC). The receptors here all came from a woman aged 45-60 years with alopecia areata. Some clones in this sample may be carry-over from other donors' samples. Both conserved end residues are part of each CDR3. The order of the fields is clone size, J gene, D gene, V gene, CDR3 protein, CDR3 DNA. D genes are given only for firm matches. Size is omitted from some rows. Given values are once, few, many or a class for expanded clones.

clone size: few
J gene: TRBJ2-1
D gene: -
V gene: TRBV20-1
CDR3 protein: CSASRGSYNEQFF
CDR3 DNA: TGCAGTGCTAGCCGGGGGTCCTACAATGAGCAGTTCTTC

clone size: few
J gene: TRBJ1-1
D gene: -
V gene: TRBV5-1
CDR3 protein: CASSSGGGSTEAFF
CDR3 DNA: TGCGCCAGCAGCTCCGGAGGGGGTAGCACTGAAGCTTTCTTT

clone size: -
J gene: TRBJ2-5
D gene: TRBD2
V gene: TRBV11-2
CDR3 protein: CASSLPRPAGDQETQYF
CDR3 DNA: TGTGCCAGCAGCTTACCCCGACCAGCGGGAGACCAAGAGACCCAGTACTTC

clone size: few
J gene: TRBJ2-5
D gene: -
V gene: TRBV10-3
CDR3 protein: CAIAGGSETQYF
CDR3 DNA: TGTGCCATCGCCGGAGGGTCAGAGACCCAGTACTTC

clone size: -
J gene: TRBJ1-1
D gene: -
V gene: TRBV29-1
CDR3 protein: CSVERQTDTEAFF
CDR3 DNA: TGCAGCGTTGAGCGGCAGACGGACACTGAAGCTTTCTTT

clone size: -
J gene: TRBJ2-3
D gene: TRBD1
V gene: TRBV7-2
CDR3 protein: CASSSTGLPPDTQYF
CDR3 DNA: TGTGCCAGCAGCTCGACAGGGTTACCCCCAGATACGCAGTATTTT

clone size: few
J gene: TRBJ2-2
D gene: -
V gene: TRBV7-9
CDR3 protein: CASSKTTGELFF
CDR3 DNA: TGTGCCAGCAGCAAAACCACCGGGGAGCTGTTTTTT

clone size: many
J gene: TRBJ2-3
D gene: -
V gene: TRBV29-1
CDR3 protein: CSVESLDTQYF
CDR3 DNA: TGCAGCGTTGAAAGTTTAGATACGCAGTATTTT

clone size: few
J gene: TRBJ2-3
D gene: -
V gene: TRBV9
CDR3 protein: CASSVGPGTDTQYF
CDR3 DNA: TGTGCCAGCAGCGTAGGTCCGGGCACAGATACGCAGTATTTT

clone size: few
J gene: TRBJ2-7
D gene: -
V gene: TRBV21-1
CDR3 protein: CASSNRHEQYF
CDR3 DNA: TGTGCCAGCAGCAATCGCCACGAGCAGTACTTC

clone size: -
J gene: TRBJ1-5
D gene: -
V gene: TRBV11-2
CDR3 protein: CASSMGDSGGPQHF
CDR3 DNA: TGTGCCAGCAGCATGGGGGACTCCGGCGGGCCCCAGCATTTT

clone size: -
J gene: TRBJ1-5
D gene: -
V gene: TRBV28
CDR3 protein: CASSYDSGNQPQHF
CDR3 DNA: TGTGCCAGCAGTTACGACAGTGGCAATCAGCCCCAGCATTTT

clone size: -
J gene: TRBJ2-3
D gene: -
V gene: TRBV9
CDR3 protein: CASSVEGDLTDTQYF
CDR3 DNA: TGTGCCAGCAGCGTAGAAGGGGACCTCACAGATACGCAGTATTTT

clone size: -
J gene: TRBJ2-7
D gene: -
V gene: TRBV5-6
CDR3 protein: CASSLRELYEQYF
CDR3 DNA: TGTGCCAGCAGCCTTAGAGAGCTATACGAGCAGTACTTC

clone size: -
J gene: TRBJ2-5
D gene: -
V gene: TRBV5-5
CDR3 protein: CASSLSWTFQETQYF
CDR3 DNA: TGTGCCAGCAGCTTGAGCTGGACATTCCAAGAGACCCAGTACTTC

clone size: -
J gene: TRBJ2-5
D gene: -
V gene: TRBV12-3/TRBV12-4
CDR3 protein: CASSREETQYF
CDR3 DNA: TGTGCCAGCAGTAGGGAGGAGACCCAGTACTTC

clone size: -
J gene: TRBJ2-7
D gene: -
V gene: TRBV7-6
CDR3 protein: CASSLADSAIKQYF
CDR3 DNA: TGTGCCAGCAGCTTAGCGGACAGTGCAATCAAGCAGTACTTC

clone size: -
J gene: TRBJ1-2
D gene: -
V gene: TRBV20-1
CDR3 protein: CSATDLYGYTF
CDR3 DNA: TGCAGTGCCACAGACCTCTATGGCTACACCTTC

clone size: -
J gene: TRBJ1-5
D gene: -
V gene: TRBV12-5
CDR3 protein: CASAQGVMGQPQHF
CDR3 DNA: TGTGCTAGTGCCCAGGGTGTTATGGGTCAGCCCCAGCATTTT

clone size: -
J gene: TRBJ2-5
D gene: TRBD1
V gene: TRBV3-1
CDR3 protein: CASSRNQGAVETQYF
CDR3 DNA: TGTGCCAGCAGTCGAAACCAGGGGGCGGTGGAGACCCAGTACTTC

clone size: -
J gene: TRBJ2-1
D gene: TRBD2
V gene: TRBV7-3
CDR3 protein: CASSALAGGEYNEQFF
CDR3 DNA: TGTGCCAGCAGCGCACTAGCGGGGGGGGAATACAATGAGCAGTTCTTC

clone size: many
J gene: TRBJ2-5
D gene: -
V gene: TRBV5-5
CDR3 protein: CASEGGLETQYF
CDR3 DNA: TGTGCCAGCGAGGGGGGGTTGGAGACCCAGTACTTC

clone size: -
J gene: TRBJ2-7
D gene: -
V gene: TRBV3-1
CDR3 protein: CASSQGFDRFKAWQYF
CDR3 DNA: TGTGCCAGCAGCCAAGGCTTTGACAGGTTTAAGGCCTGGCAGTACTTC

clone size: few
J gene: TRBJ1-1
D gene: -
V gene: TRBV5-1
CDR3 protein: CASSLEAQITEAFF
CDR3 DNA: TGCGCCAGCAGCTTGGAGGCACAGATCACTGAAGCTTTCTTT

clone size: once
J gene: TRBJ2-2
D gene: -
V gene: TRBV12-3/TRBV12-4
CDR3 protein: CASSFGGGSGELFF
CDR3 DNA: TGTGCCAGCAGTTTTGGAGGGGGCTCCGGGGAGCTGTTTTTT

clone size: few
J gene: TRBJ2-7
D gene: TRBD2
V gene: TRBV7-2
CDR3 protein: CASSLASGRSEQYF
CDR3 DNA: TGTGCCAGCAGCTTAGCTAGCGGGAGAAGCGAGCAGTACTTC

clone size: few
J gene: TRBJ2-2
D gene: -
V gene: TRBV14
CDR3 protein: CASSPLGRAGTGELFF
CDR3 DNA: TGTGCCAGCAGCCCCCTTGGGAGAGCAGGCACCGGGGAGCTGTTTTTT

clone size: once
J gene: TRBJ1-5
D gene: -
V gene: TRBV10-3
CDR3 protein: CATRDNPNQPQHF
CDR3 DNA: TGTGCCACCCGGGACAATCCCAATCAGCCCCAGCATTTT

clone size: -
J gene: TRBJ2-2
D gene: -
V gene: TRBV7-8
CDR3 protein: CASSLDRSTGELFF
CDR3 DNA: TGTGCCAGCAGCTTAGACAGGTCCACCGGGGAGCTGTTTTTT

clone size: many
J gene: TRBJ2-7
D gene: -
V gene: TRBV3-1
CDR3 protein: CASSQIGNNREQYF
CDR3 DNA: TGTGCCAGCAGCCAAATAGGTAACAACCGGGAGCAGTACTTC

clone size: -
J gene: TRBJ2-1
D gene: TRBD1
V gene: TRBV9
CDR3 protein: CASSVGQGAGNEQFF
CDR3 DNA: TGTGCCAGCAGCGTAGGGCAGGGGGCGGGCAATGAGCAGTTCTTC

clone size: few
J gene: TRBJ1-1
D gene: -
V gene: TRBV5-1
CDR3 protein: CASSLAQVRGGTEAFF
CDR3 DNA: TGCGCCAGCAGCTTGGCACAGGTCCGTGGAGGTACTGAAGCTTTCTTT

clone size: -
J gene: TRBJ2-1
D gene: -
V gene: TRBV7-9
CDR3 protein: CASAAPLNRYINEQFF
CDR3 DNA: TGTGCCAGCGCAGCCCCACTAAACCGATATATCAATGAGCAGTTCTTC

clone size: -
J gene: TRBJ1-2
D gene: TRBD1
V gene: TRBV12-3/TRBV12-4
CDR3 protein: CASSPTQGQRSGYTF
CDR3 DNA: TGTGCCAGCAGCCCCACCCAGGGACAGAGGTCTGGCTACACCTTC

clone size: once
J gene: TRBJ2-2
D gene: TRBD1
V gene: TRBV19
CDR3 protein: CASSIGSGGTGELFF
CDR3 DNA: TGTGCCAGTAGTATCGGGTCAGGGGGAACCGGGGAGCTGTTTTTT

clone size: few
J gene: TRBJ1-2
D gene: -
V gene: TRBV29-1
CDR3 protein: CSVEPGGNYGYTF
CDR3 DNA: TGCAGCGTTGAACCGGGCGGGAACTATGGCTACACCTTC

clone size: few
J gene: TRBJ2-3
D gene: TRBD2
V gene: TRBV29-1
CDR3 protein: CSVVGTGGPRDTQYF
CDR3 DNA: TGCAGCGTTGTAGGAACGGGAGGGCCTAGGGATACGCAGTATTTT

clone size: -
J gene: TRBJ2-7
D gene: TRBD1
V gene: TRBV20-1
CDR3 protein: CSADRAYEQYF
CDR3 DNA: TGCAGTGCTGACAGGGCCTACGAGCAGTACTTC

clone size: few
J gene: TRBJ2-7
D gene: -
V gene: TRBV5-1
CDR3 protein: CASSGRSHGVGEQYF
CDR3 DNA: TGCGCCAGCAGCGGTCGGAGCCACGGGGTCGGCGAGCAGTACTTC

clone size: -
J gene: TRBJ1-2
D gene: -
V gene: TRBV9
CDR3 protein: CASSAFVKGDYGYTF
CDR3 DNA: TGTGCCAGCAGCGCGTTCGTTAAAGGGGACTATGGCTACACCTTC

clone size: -
J gene: TRBJ2-2
D gene: -
V gene: TRBV27
CDR3 protein: CASRPRGAPLGTGELFF
CDR3 DNA: TGTGCCAGCAGACCCCGAGGTGCCCCATTGGGGACCGGGGAGCTGTTTTTT

clone size: few
J gene: TRBJ2-2
D gene: -
V gene: TRBV6-4
CDR3 protein: CASRSDSNTGELFF
CDR3 DNA: TGTGCCAGCCGGAGCGACTCGAACACCGGGGAGCTGTTTTTT

clone size: -
J gene: TRBJ1-1
D gene: TRBD1
V gene: TRBV12-3/TRBV12-4
CDR3 protein: CASSRDSGSTEAFF
CDR3 DNA: TGTGCCAGCAGTCGGGACAGCGGAAGCACTGAAGCTTTCTTT

clone size: few
J gene: TRBJ2-3
D gene: TRBD1
V gene: TRBV7-8
CDR3 protein: CASSLGLDRVRETTDTQYF
CDR3 DNA: TGTGCCAGCAGCTTAGGTCTCGACAGGGTCCGAGAGACCACAGATACGCAGTATTTT

clone size: many
J gene: TRBJ2-2
D gene: -
V gene: TRBV29-1
CDR3 protein: CSVDGQNTGELFF
CDR3 DNA: TGCAGCGTTGATGGACAGAACACCGGGGAGCTGTTTTTT

clone size: -
J gene: TRBJ2-1
D gene: -
V gene: TRBV7-8
CDR3 protein: CASSLALSWTNEQFF
CDR3 DNA: TGTGCCAGCAGCTTAGCGCTTAGCTGGACCAATGAGCAGTTCTTC

clone size: few
J gene: TRBJ2-5
D gene: TRBD1
V gene: TRBV20-1
CDR3 protein: CSGHGTGSRETQYF
CDR3 DNA: TGCAGTGGTCACGGGACAGGGTCCCGTGAGACCCAGTACTTC

clone size: -
J gene: TRBJ1-1
D gene: -
V gene: TRBV20-1
CDR3 protein: CSAKTGHEAFF
CDR3 DNA: TGCAGTGCAAAAACCGGGCATGAAGCTTTCTTT

clone size: few
J gene: TRBJ1-1
D gene: TRBD1
V gene: TRBV15
CDR3 protein: CATSRDPGGTSNTEAFF
CDR3 DNA: TGTGCCACCAGCAGAGATCCAGGGGGGACGTCGAACACTGAAGCTTTCTTT